A single sample is the source of the 10 T cell receptor beta chains below, sequenced in a study of blood T cells in healthy people across ages (dated by TCRdb to the mid-2010s). Libraries were constructed by 5' RACE. The sequencer listed for this sample is Illumina HiSeq 2500. The second PCR ran for roughly 7 to 12 cycles and used a J-beta primer mix along with a sample-barcoded 5' primer. The raw public data were reprocessed by TCRdb itself: fastp quality trimming at Q25, MiXCR clonotype calling, in-frame beta chains only. When rows share a CDR3 protein, they turn into one entry using the most common DNA and genes. This sample comprises hundreds of thousands of distinct CDR3 sequences, 58% of them detected only once. Together, the top ten hold roughly 22% of the sample. Specimen: blood. These TCRs come from a man aged 30 to 39 in good health.

Only a few counts were recorded for this clonotype. This chain joins TRBV7-3 and TRBJ2-1; tentative D call: TRBD2 (7 bases). The V gene lost 2 bases and the J gene lost 7 bases, with 24 bases spanning the gap. Per germline, CDR1 SGHTA and CDR2 FQGTGA. This CDR3 is 18 amino acids long. The DNA of the CDR3 is TGTGCCAGCAGCTTAGTGGGGAGGGGGGGACCCCCTGGAAATGAGCAGTTCTTC. Its translation: CASSLVGRGGPPGNEQFF.

This clonotype has a count of ten or more. CDR3 sequence reads: CASTSGRRADTQYF. DNA of the CDR3: TGTGCCAGCACCTCCGGGAGACGGGCAGATACGCAGTATTTT. The chain joins TRBV7-2 to TRBJ2-3; the D gene is possibly TRBD2 (6 bases). The CDR3 has 14 amino acids. Germline values: CDR1 SGHTA, CDR2 FQGNSA. The V gene lost 7 bases and the J gene lost 4 bases, with 15 bases spanning the gap.

The chain carries TRBV2 and TRBJ2-1, with D unresolved. The V gene's germline CDR1 is SNHLY and CDR2 FYNNEI. The CDR3 runs 13 residues. Trimming removed 5 bases from V and 7 bases from J, with 12 bases in between. In nucleotides, the CDR3 is TGTGCCAGCAGTCCGGACGTCCTGAATGAGCAGTTCTTC. This sequence encodes CASSPDVLNEQFF.

The chain recombines TRBV29-1 with TRBJ1-2; D not certain. This CDR3 contains 12 residues. V was cut by 5 bases and J by 0 bases, with 7 bases left in between. Germline CDR1 SQVTM, CDR2 ANQGSEA. In DNA form, the CDR3 reads TGCAGCGTTAGCGTTCCTAACTATGGCTACACCTTC. Translation: CSVSVPNYGYTF.

This chain uses TRBV27 with TRBJ2-7; D might be TRBD1 (8 bases). This CDR3 spans 14 amino acids. Germline-derived CDR1 and CDR2 are MNHEY and SMNVEV (reference sequence). The V and J ends lost 5 bases and 6 bases respectively, with 17 bases between them. The CDR3 here is CASSAQQGGSEQYF. CDR3 in DNA: TGTGCCAGCAGTGCCCAACAGGGGGGGAGCGAGCAGTACTTC.

This chain joins TRBV6-2 or TRBV6-3 and TRBJ2-7; D is unclear. The CDR3 covers 11 residues. In germline, CDR1 is MNHEY, CDR2 SVGEGT. V lost 7 bases, J lost 7 bases, and 11 bases lay in between. The CDR3 spells CASTSVGEQYF. The CDR3 DNA is TGTGCCAGCACCAGCGTGGGGGAGCAGTACTTC.

The chain recombines TRBV12-3 or TRBV12-4 with TRBJ2-1; possible D gene TRBD1, 7 bases. V lost 2 bases and J 7 bases, leaving 18 bases between the germline ends. The CDR3 totals 16 residues. CDR3 protein: CASSLRTGGGQNEQFF. In nucleotides, the CDR3 is TGTGCCAGCAGTTTAAGGACAGGAGGGGGGCAAAATGAGCAGTTCTTC.

The chain recombines TRBV7-2 with TRBJ2-3; D is unclear. Germline loops: CDR1 SGHTA, CDR2 FQGNSA. The CDR3 is made up of 11 amino acids. V lost 5 bases, J lost 5 bases, and 5 bases lay in between. The CDR3 protein is CASSHKDTQYF. Here the CDR3 DNA reads TGTGCCAGCAGCCATAAAGATACGCAGTATTTT.

The chain joins TRBV19 to TRBJ2-3; D call uncertain. Deletions cut 10 bases from V and 6 bases from J, with 17 bases between. This CDR3 is 13 amino acids long. Per germline, CDR1 LNHDA and CDR2 SQIVND (reference sequence). The CDR3 loop is CATNVGLGDTQYF. CDR3 coding DNA: TGTGCCACCAACGTAGGGCTAGGCGATACGCAGTATTTT.

Here the CDR3 reads CASSLAIAGVRNEQFF. The CDR3 bases are TGTGCCAGCAGCCTAGCCATAGCGGGAGTTCGCAATGAGCAGTTCTTC. J is TRBJ2-1 and V is TRBV6-5, with TRBD2 matching 9 bases. Germline V gives CDR1 MNHEY, CDR2 SVGAGI. The V gene end was trimmed by 6 bases and the J gene end by 6 bases; junction bases not matched to a gene: 12. The CDR3 spans 16 residues.